This TCR beta chain was sequenced for a study of shared clonotypes between healthy human individuals. CDR1 is SGHRS and CDR2 is YFSETQ in the germline V gene. This CDR3 has 12 amino acids. Trimming left V 0 bases short and J 6 bases short, with 4 bases between. All donors qualified as healthy HIV-negative adults and had experienced no recent acute infections or vaccinations. The study's findings and limits: Clonotype sharing among donors likely depends on sequencing depth.

The authors loaded roughly 200 ng DNA, around 30,000 T cell genomes, into sorted-subset replicate PCRs. How the authors handled the data: With immunoSEQ giving junction-only sequences and no quality scores, filtering differed. The data were produced by immunoSEQ multiplex PCR, yet TCRdb's version contains in-frame clones alone and is incomplete. V, J and clone size are taken as reported in that table, and D and trimming were inferred from the DNA itself. In the table there are 2 million to 3 million clones, approximately 93% of which are singletons. With respect to this clone: What it binds is unknown. The same CDR3 arises from other DNA sequences in this sample as well.

Sequencing input: naive CD4+ T cells from PBMCs. The subset is: CD45RA+ positively selected. The sequence was collected from a man between 18 and 29 years old in good health. Some clones in this sample may be carry-over from other donors' samples. The chain combines TRBV5-1 with TRBJ2-1, with unresolved D. In nucleotides, the CDR3 is TGCGCCAGCAGCTTGGCAAGCAATGAGCAGTTCTTC. Translating it yields CASSLASNEQFF. Full variable domain (missing parts from reference TRBV5-1 and TRBJ2-1): KAGVTQTPRYLIKTRGQQVTLSCSPISGHRSVSWYQQTPGQGLQFLFEYFSETQRNKGNFPGRFSGRQFSNSRSEMNVSTLELGDSALYLCASSLASNEQFFGPGTRLTVL.